This record concerns one T cell receptor beta chain sequence. This clonotype appeared many times. The antigen it binds to is not known. Base quality data are lacking; no much larger clone is found one base away. To prepare the library, 5' RACE was applied. Sequenced using an Illumina HiSeq 2000. A universal primer binding site was introduced by template switching, and a unique molecular identifier was present in the final cDNA, enabling accurate counting of TCR cDNA molecules. Specific primers in the conserved constant-segment region were used to synthesize first-strand cDNA for TCR alpha and beta chains. To control for contamination, every cDNA library carried two barcodes: a SMART-Mk sample barcode plus Illumina barcodes. Two successive PCR steps introduced TruSeq adapter sequences along with Illumina sample barcodes. Sequencing of the TCR alpha and beta cDNA libraries was done on the Illumina HiSeq platform using custom primers. As for the authors' bioinformatics: Unique molecular identifiers were extracted from raw reads with MiGEC, and CDR3 positions were determined with MiXCR. For each individual, recombination models were inferred using an EM algorithm with the repgenHMM and IGoR tools. The analysis of shared clonotypes was done with the tcR package in R, with sharing normalized by the product of cloneset sizes. To study raw recombination without the effects of thymic and clonal selection, out-of-frame nonproductive sequences were analyzed. The public reads were reanalyzed by TCRdb: fastp trimming at Q25, MiXCR alignment, in-frame beta chains only. Rows with a matching CDR3 protein are joined into one entry that keeps the most common DNA and genes. TCRdb, not the original authors, processed these V and J calls. The sample data list about 730,000 distinct CDR3 sequences, and about 20% of these were observed just once. Approximately 4.3% of the sample is held by the ten biggest clonotypes.

Every donor in the study was a healthy Caucasian. Three pairs of female monozygotic twins, all aged roughly 18 to 30 years, were included in the twin cohort. Peripheral blood mononuclear cells were the source from which RNA for the TCR libraries was isolated. This record belongs to a study of identical twins (dated by TCRdb to the mid-2010s). Context from the whole study: The study deep-sequenced TCR alpha and beta repertoires from monozygotic twins, unrelated adults of various ages and cord blood to test whether fetal clonotypes persist. Replicate twin experiments were performed at different times using different library preparation protocols to rule out contamination. Paper-wide results and their limitations: A weaker excess of twin sharing was found in beta out-of-frame sequences because the signal-to-noise ratio was lowered by fewer shared sequences. Fewer insertions were carried by abundant cord blood beta clonotypes, a similar but weaker trend appeared in young adult naive repertoires, and no such trend appeared in memory repertoires. In monozygotic twins, recombination models systematically underestimated out-of-frame TCR alpha sharing, but the models matched the sharing seen between unrelated individuals. Zero-insertion analyses could be partly confounded by invariant T cells such as MAIT and iNKT, although diverse VJ usage argued against such confounding for most clonotypes. Because the same donors could not be followed over many years, the conclusions relied on cross-sectional statistical analysis. Compared with coincidental sharing between unrelated individuals, out-of-frame TCR alpha sequences shared between twins showed an excess of sequences with low generation probability.

Trimming takes 3 bases from V and 0 bases from J, and the germline ends sit 21 bases apart. CDR1 and CDR2, per the germline V gene (reference sequence), are DFQATT and SNEGSKA. The CDR3 runs 18 amino acids, cysteine and phenylalanine included. Just the 54-base CDR3 DNA is kept, in frame starting at base 1. This sample also appeared in a second study, on T cells expressing NK-cell markers. The second study, in turn, reports: In sorted CD3+CD56+NKG2C+, CD3+CD56+NKG2C- and CD3+CD56-NKG2C+ T-cell subsets from about 8 donors, TCR beta-chain repertoires were profiled. Among the eight sequenced donors, seven were HCMV-seropositive and one was HCMV-seronegative. To restrict sorting to alphabetaTCR-expressing T cells, an anti-gammadeltaTCR antibody was added in several experiments. For about 6 donors, the dominant CD3+CD56+NKG2C+ clonotypes were among the top 10 CD8+ clonotypes and accounted for roughly 1.0-8% of CD8+ T cells. Those dominant clonotypes were again the most abundant among CD3+CD56-NKG2C+ cells in a handful of donors, at about 28.3-60.1%. Whether the expanded NKG2C-expressing T cell clones were specific for HCMV antigens remained unclear. The eight sequenced donors were randomly selected healthy volunteers, three men and five women. A commercial ELISA kit detecting HCMV-specific IgG in serum was used to determine HCMV serostatus. For five to seven donors, unsorted PBMC were also used to sequence bulk peripheral blood T-cell repertoires. MIGEC handled demultiplexing of the reads and grouping by UMI, while MiTCR was used to assemble and quantify clonotypes. To remove erroneous sequences, TCR cDNA sequences were retained only when supported by two or more reads. The tcR package was used for downstream repertoire analysis, with clonotypes matched between fractions based on CDR3 nucleotide sequence plus V segment. VDJmatch was used to annotate antigen specificity against VDJdb, with one amino acid substitution allowed in CDR3.

The source is a woman aged 18-29 years in good health. The sample consisted of PBMCs. The V and J genes are TRBV20-1 and TRBJ1-5, with the D gene not confidently named. CDR3 loop: CSASRSQAAYHSNQPQHF. The nucleotide sequence reads as follows: TGCAGTGCTAGTAGGTCCCAGGCTGCTTACCATAGCAATCAGCCCCAGCATTTT.